A single sample is the source of the 7 T cell receptor beta chains below, sequenced in a study of blood T cell repertoires in COVID-19. Measured with immunoSEQ multiplex PCR; TCRdb has only the in-frame clones, and not every one. The table shows approximately 320,000 clones, with approximately 90% occurring only once. Material for sequencing was PBMCs or T cells enriched from blood (not recorded which). The origin of the receptors is a woman aged 18-29 years who had recovered from COVID-19.

This chain connects TRBV5-6 to TRBJ1-3; the D gene is possibly TRBD1 (6 bases). Trimming removed 5 bases at V and 0 bases at J, with 12 bases between. The CDR3 runs to 15 residues. The germline V gene encodes CDR1 SGHDT and CDR2 YYEEEE. CDR3 sequence reads: CASSLDRYSGNTIYF. The CDR3 bases are TGTGCCAGCAGTTTAGACAGGTACTCTGGAAACACCATATATTTT. The complete variable domain, with remaining parts taken from reference TRBV5-6 and TRBJ1-3, reads DAGVTQSPTHLIKTRGQQVTLRCSPKSGHDTVSWYQQALGQGPQFIFQYYEEEERQRGNFPDRFSGHQFPNYSSELNVNALLLGDSALYLCASSLDRYSGNTIYFGEGSWLTVV.

This clone was observed once. The genes are TRBV3-1 (or the pseudogene TRBV3-2) and TRBJ2-5; no definite D call. V was clipped by 1 base and J by 5 bases, with 5 bases between them. Germline V gene data show CDR1 as LGHDT and CDR2 as YNNKEL (reference sequence). This CDR3 is built from 12 residues. CDR3 DNA sequence: TGTGCCAGCAGCCAAGGGCTGGAGACCCAGTACTTC. Protein sequence: CASSQGLETQYF.

The chain is built from TRBV30 and TRBJ1-6; tentative D call: TRBD1 (6 bases). V lost 3 bases to trimming and J lost 9 bases, with 15 bases between them. Germline V lookup: CDR1 GTSNPN, CDR2 SVGIG (reference sequence). The CDR3 covers 14 residues. CDR3 in amino acids: CAWRGAGFGSPLHF. The CDR3 region has the DNA TGTGCCTGGAGGGGGGCAGGCTTCGGTTCACCCCTCCACTTT.

The CDR3, as DNA: TGTGCCAGCAGCCACAGGGGAAACTATGGCTACACCTTC. Translation gives CASSHRGNYGYTF. The rearrangement joins TRBV7-2 to TRBJ1-2, with TRBD1 identical over 7 bases. From germline, CDR1 is SGHTA and CDR2 FQGNSA. The CDR3 length is 13 residues. V shed 5 bases and J 2 bases; nucleotides not matched to a gene: 2.

V usage is TRBV3-1 (or the pseudogene TRBV3-2) and J usage is TRBJ1-2, with no clear D. The CDR3 is 15 residues long. Trimming shortened V by 0 bases and J by 2 bases, and 10 bases separated the two germline ends. Per the germline V gene, CDR1 is LGHDT and CDR2 is YNNKEL (reference sequence). The CDR3 nucleotides read TGTGCCAGCAGCCAAGAAGGGAGGTTCAACTATGGCTACACCTTC. It encodes CASSQEGRFNYGYTF.

The sample holds a few counts of this clone. This chain joins TRBV7-2 and TRBJ1-6, with 7 bases identical to TRBD1. The CDR3 totals 15 residues. Germline CDR1 and CDR2: SGHTA and FQGNSA. The V and J ends lost 6 bases and 8 bases, in that order; junction bases with no gene match: 10. DNA of the CDR3: TGTGCCAGCAGACCCCGACAGGGACCCGATTCACCCCTCCACTTT. This encodes CASRPRQGPDSPLHF.

This chain connects TRBV29-1 to TRBJ2-1; 9 nucleotides agree with TRBD1. CDR3 size: 15 residues. CDR1 is SQVTM, CDR2 ANQGSEA, per germline. Trimming removed 6 bases from V and 6 bases from J; junction bases left unmatched: 12. The CDR3 DNA follows: TGCAGCGTCGTACTCCGGGACAGGGTCTCCAATGAGCAGTTCTTC. Encoded protein: CSVVLRDRVSNEQFF.